This record covers a single TCR beta chain. Other DNA sequences in this specimen translate into the identical CDR3. These data come from a study of sequential checkpoint blockade in melanoma. Study in general: First-line arms were nivolumab then ipilimumab, or the reverse, randomized 1:1. After both sequences, patients received maintenance nivolumab.

Treatment here: randomized to nivolumab then ipilimumab (arm A) or the reverse (arm B). None of the patients previously received DNA-damaging chemotherapy. Only in-frame clones appear in the TCRdb table, and some are missing; sequencing was by immunoSEQ multiplex PCR. The table includes more than 10,000 clones, 70% to 85% detected once. The starting material was CD8+ T cells sorted from blood (inferred from file names), obtained from a patient given nivolumab and ipilimumab in sequence. This TCR came from a human donor with melanoma.

The CDR3 is CASSFPGDTQYF. The CDR3 region has the DNA TGTGCCAGCAGTTTCCCGGGGGATACGCAGTATTTT. The V call is TRBV27, the J call TRBJ2-3; D is perhaps TRBD2 (5 bases). Germline V lookup: CDR1 MNHEY, CDR2 SMNVEV (reference sequence). V dropped 3 bases and J dropped 6 bases, with 7 bases sitting between them. The CDR3 length is 12 residues.